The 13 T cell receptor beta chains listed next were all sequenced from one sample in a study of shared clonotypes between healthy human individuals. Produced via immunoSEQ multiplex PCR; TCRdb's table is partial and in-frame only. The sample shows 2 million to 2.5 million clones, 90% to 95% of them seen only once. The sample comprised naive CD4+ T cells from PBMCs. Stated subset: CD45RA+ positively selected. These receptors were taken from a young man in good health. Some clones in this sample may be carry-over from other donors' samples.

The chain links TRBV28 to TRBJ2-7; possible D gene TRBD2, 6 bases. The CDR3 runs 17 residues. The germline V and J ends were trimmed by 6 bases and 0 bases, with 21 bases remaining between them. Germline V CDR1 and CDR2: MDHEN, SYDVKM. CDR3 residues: CASSRGAPRWSSYEQYF. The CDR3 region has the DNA TGTGCCAGCAGCCGCGGGGCCCCCAGGTGGAGCTCCTACGAGCAGTACTTC.

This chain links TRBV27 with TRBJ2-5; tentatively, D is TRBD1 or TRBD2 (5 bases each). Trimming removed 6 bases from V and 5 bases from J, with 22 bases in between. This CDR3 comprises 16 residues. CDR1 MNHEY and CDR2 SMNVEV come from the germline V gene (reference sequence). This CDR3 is CASRSGRYGGRETQYF. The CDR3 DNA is TGTGCCAGCAGGAGTGGCCGGTATGGGGGTCGGGAGACCCAGTACTTC.

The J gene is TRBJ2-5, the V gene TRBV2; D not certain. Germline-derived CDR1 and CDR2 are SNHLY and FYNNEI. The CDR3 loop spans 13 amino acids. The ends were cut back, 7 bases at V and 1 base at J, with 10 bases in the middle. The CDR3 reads CASTAAAQETQYF. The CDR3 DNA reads TGTGCCAGCACGGCGGCAGCCCAAGAGACCCAGTACTTC.

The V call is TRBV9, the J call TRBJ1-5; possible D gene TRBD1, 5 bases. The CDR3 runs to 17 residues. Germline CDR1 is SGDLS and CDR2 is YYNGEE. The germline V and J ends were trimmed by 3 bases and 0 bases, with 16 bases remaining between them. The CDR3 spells CASSEALGTRSNQPQHF. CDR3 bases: TGTGCCAGCAGCGAGGCCCTCGGGACCCGTAGCAATCAGCCCCAGCATTTT.

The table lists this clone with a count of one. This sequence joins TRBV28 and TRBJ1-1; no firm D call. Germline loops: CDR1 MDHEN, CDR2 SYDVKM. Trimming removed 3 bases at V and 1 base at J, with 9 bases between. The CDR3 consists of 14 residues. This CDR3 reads CASSFFSENTEAFF. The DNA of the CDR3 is TGTGCCAGCAGTTTTTTTTCAGAGAACACTGAAGCTTTCTTT. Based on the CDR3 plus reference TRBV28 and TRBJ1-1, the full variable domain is DVKVTQSSRYLVKRTGEKVFLECVQDMDHENMFWYRQDPGLGLRLIYFSYDVKMKEKGDIPEGYSVSREKKERFSLILESASTNQTSMYLCASSFFSENTEAFFGQGTRLTVV.

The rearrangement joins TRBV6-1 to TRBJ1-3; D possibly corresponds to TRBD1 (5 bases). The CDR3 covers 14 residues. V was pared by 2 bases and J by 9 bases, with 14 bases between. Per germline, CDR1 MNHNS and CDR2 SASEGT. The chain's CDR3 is CASSETGVRGTIYF. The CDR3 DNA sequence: TGTGCCAGCAGTGAAACAGGCGTCCGGGGCACCATATATTTT.

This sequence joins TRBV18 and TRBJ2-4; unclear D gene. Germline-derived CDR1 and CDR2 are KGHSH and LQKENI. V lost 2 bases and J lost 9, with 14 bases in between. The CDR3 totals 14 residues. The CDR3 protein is CASSPSSLVSIQYF. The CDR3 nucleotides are TGTGCCAGCTCACCATCTTCCTTAGTGTCCATTCAGTACTTC.

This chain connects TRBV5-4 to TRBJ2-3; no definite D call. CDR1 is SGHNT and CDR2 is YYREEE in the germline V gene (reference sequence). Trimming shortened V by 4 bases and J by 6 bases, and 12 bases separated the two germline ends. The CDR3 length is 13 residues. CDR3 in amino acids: CASSPDITDTQYF. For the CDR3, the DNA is TGTGCCAGCAGCCCCGACATCACGGATACGCAGTATTTT.

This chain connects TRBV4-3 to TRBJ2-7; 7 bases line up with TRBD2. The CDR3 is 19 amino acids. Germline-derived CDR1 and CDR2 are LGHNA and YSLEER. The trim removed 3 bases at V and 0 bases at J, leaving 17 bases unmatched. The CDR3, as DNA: TGCGCCAGCAGCCAGGAAGTTGGGAATGTGGCTAGCGGCTCCTACGAGCAGTACTTC. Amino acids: CASSQEVGNVASGSYEQYF.

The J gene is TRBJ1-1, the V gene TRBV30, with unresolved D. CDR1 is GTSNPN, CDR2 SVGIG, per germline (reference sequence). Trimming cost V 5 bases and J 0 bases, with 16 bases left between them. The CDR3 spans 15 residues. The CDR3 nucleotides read TGTGCCTGGGAATCCGACTTGAGGGTGAACACTGAAGCTTTCTTT. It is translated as CAWESDLRVNTEAFF.

The CDR3 spells CASSPGQGAPGTEAFF. CDR3 DNA sequence: TGCGCCAGCAGCCCTGGACAGGGGGCGCCGGGAACTGAAGCTTTCTTT. The chain couples TRBV5-1 to TRBJ1-1, with 11 bases aligning to TRBD1. Germline CDR1 reads SGHRS; CDR2 reads YFSETQ. The CDR3 spans 16 residues. J gave up 5 bases and V 4 bases, and 10 bases lay outside the gene matches.

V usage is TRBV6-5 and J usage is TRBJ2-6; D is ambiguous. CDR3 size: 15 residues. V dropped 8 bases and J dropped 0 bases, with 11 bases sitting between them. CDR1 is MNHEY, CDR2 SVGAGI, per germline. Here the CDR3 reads CASRDGDSGANVLTF. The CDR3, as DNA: TGTGCCAGCCGCGACGGTGACTCTGGGGCCAACGTCCTGACTTTC.

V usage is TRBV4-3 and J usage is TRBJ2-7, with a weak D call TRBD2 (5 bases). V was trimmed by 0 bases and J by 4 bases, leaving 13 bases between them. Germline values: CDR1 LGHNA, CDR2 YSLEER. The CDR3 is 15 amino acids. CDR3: CASSQDRAGGYEQYF. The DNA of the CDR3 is TGCGCCAGCAGCCAAGACCGGGCAGGAGGATACGAGCAGTACTTC.